The 4 T cell receptor beta chains below all came from one sample that was sequenced in a study of blood T cell repertoires in COVID-19. Generated by immunoSEQ multiplex PCR, the TCRdb table keeps only in-frame clones and is missing some. This sample has about 50,000 clones, with more than 70% found just once. Specimen: peripheral blood. The receptors stem from a man aged 60 to 69 with acute or convalescent COVID-19.

The V and J genes are TRBV7-3 and TRBJ2-6; no reliable D call. V was shortened by 8 bases and J by 0 bases, with 8 bases between the two germline ends. This CDR3 is built from 14 residues. The germline CDR1 and CDR2 sequences are SGHTA and FQGTGA. CDR3 loop: CASRLRSGANVLTF. In nucleotides, the CDR3 is TGTGCCAGCCGACTTCGCTCTGGGGCCAACGTCCTGACTTTC.

The genes are TRBV21-1 and TRBJ2-1; whether TRBD2, the table's D call, matches the DNA was not checked. TRBV21-1 is tagged as a pseudogene. This CDR3 contains 15 residues. The CDR3 coding sequence is TGTGCCAGCAGCAAAGTCGAAGCTAGCGGGAGGGTCTGTTTCTTC. It yields the protein CASSKVEASGRVCFF.

This sequence joins TRBV6-4 and TRBJ2-1; perhaps TRBD2 as D (6 bases). The CDR3 totals 15 residues. Germline V CDR1 and CDR2: MRHNA, SNTAGT. Trimming removed 0 bases from V and 8 bases from J, with 14 bases in between. CDR3 bases: TGTGCCAGCAGTGACTCGGGGGGAGGAGTGGATGAGCAGTTCTTC. As protein: CASSDSGGGVDEQFF.

This sequence joins TRBV3-1 (or the pseudogene TRBV3-2) and TRBJ2-7; D perhaps matches TRBD1 (5 bases). The germline V gene encodes CDR1 LGHDT and CDR2 YNNKEL (reference sequence). The CDR3 is 16 amino acids. The V end was cut by 0 bases, the J end by 2 bases, with 14 bases between. Here the CDR3 reads CASSQELPGSTYEQYF. CDR3 bases: TGTGCCAGCAGCCAAGAACTCCCAGGGTCAACCTACGAGCAGTACTTC.